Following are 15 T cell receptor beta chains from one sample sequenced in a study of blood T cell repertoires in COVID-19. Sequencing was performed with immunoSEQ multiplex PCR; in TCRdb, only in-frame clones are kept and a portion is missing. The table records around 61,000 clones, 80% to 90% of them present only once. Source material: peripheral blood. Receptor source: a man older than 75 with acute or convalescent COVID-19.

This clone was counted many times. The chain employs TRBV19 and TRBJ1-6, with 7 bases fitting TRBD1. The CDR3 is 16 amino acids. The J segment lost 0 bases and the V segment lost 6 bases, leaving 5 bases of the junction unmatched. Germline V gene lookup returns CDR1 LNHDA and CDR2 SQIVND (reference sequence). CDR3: CASREDRSSYNSPLHF. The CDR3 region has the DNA TGTGCCAGTAGGGAGGACAGGAGCTCCTATAATTCACCCCTCCACTTT.

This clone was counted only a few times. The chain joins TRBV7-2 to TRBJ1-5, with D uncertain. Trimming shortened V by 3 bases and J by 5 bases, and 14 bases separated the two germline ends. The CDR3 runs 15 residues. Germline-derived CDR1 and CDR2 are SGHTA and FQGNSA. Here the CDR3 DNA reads TGTGCCAGCAGCTTCCGCGGAGGCCCTGATCAGCCCCAGCATTTT. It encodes CASSFRGGPDQPQHF. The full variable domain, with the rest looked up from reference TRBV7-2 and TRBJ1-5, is GAGVSQSPSNKVTEKGKDVELRCDPISGHTALYWYRQSLGQGLEFLIYFQGNSAPDKSGLPSDRFSAERTGGSVSTLTIQRTQQEDSAVYLCASSFRGGPDQPQHFGDGTRLSIL.

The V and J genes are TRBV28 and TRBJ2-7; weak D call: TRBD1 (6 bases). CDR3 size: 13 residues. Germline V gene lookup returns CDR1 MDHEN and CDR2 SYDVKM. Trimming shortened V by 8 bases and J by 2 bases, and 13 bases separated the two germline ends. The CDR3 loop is CASVGAQAYEQYF. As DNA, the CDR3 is TGTGCCAGCGTGGGGGCACAAGCCTACGAGCAGTACTTC. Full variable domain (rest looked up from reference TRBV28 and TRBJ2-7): DVKVTQSSRYLVKRTGEKVFLECVQDMDHENMFWYRQDPGLGLRLIYFSYDVKMKEKGDIPEGYSVSREKKERFSLILESASTNQTSMYLCASVGAQAYEQYFGPGTRLTVT.

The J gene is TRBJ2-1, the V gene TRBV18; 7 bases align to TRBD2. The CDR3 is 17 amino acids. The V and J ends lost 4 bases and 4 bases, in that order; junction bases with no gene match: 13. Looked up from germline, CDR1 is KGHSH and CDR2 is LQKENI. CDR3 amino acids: CASSLVGMGLPYNEQFF. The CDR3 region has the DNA TGTGCCAGCTCACTCGTCGGAATGGGACTACCTTACAATGAGCAGTTCTTC.

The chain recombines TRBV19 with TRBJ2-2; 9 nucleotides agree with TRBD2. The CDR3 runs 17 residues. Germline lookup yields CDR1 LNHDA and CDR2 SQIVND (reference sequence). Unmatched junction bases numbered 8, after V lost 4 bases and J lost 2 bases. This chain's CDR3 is CASSTRLLAGNTGELFF. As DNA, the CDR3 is TGTGCCAGTAGTACGCGACTGCTAGCGGGAAACACCGGGGAGCTGTTTTTT.

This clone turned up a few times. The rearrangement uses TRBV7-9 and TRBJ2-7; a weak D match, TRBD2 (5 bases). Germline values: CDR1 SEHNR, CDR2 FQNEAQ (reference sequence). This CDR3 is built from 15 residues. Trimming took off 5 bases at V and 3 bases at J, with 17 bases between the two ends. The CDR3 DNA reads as TGTGCCAGCAGCCGCCCCCCTGGGAGCGACTACGAGCAGTACTTC. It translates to CASSRPPGSDYEQYF.

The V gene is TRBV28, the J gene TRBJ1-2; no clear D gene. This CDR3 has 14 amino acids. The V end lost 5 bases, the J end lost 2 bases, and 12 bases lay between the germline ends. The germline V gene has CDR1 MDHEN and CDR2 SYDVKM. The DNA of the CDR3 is TGTGCCAGCAGTCGTCTTCTAGAAAACTATGGCTACACCTTC. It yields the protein CASSRLLENYGYTF.

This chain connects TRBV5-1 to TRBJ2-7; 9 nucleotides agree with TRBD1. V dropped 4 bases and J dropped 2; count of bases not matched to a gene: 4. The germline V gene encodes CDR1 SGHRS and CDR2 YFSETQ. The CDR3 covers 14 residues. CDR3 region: CASSRDRATYEQYF. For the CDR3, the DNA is TGCGCCAGCAGCCGGGACAGGGCCACCTACGAGCAGTACTTC.

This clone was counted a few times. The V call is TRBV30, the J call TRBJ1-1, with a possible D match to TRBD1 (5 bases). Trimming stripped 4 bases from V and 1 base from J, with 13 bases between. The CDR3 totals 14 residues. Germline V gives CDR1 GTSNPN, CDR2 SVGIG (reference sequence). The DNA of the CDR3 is TGTGCCTGGAATTCCTACAGGACGAACACTGAAGCTTTCTTT. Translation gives CAWNSYRTNTEAFF.

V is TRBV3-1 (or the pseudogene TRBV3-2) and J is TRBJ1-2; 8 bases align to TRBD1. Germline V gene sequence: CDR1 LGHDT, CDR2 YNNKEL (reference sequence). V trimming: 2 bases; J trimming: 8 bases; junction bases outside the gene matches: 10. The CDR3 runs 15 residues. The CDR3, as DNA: TGTGCCAGCAGCCAACCCCTTGACAGGGGAAACGGCTACACCTTC. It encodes CASSQPLDRGNGYTF.

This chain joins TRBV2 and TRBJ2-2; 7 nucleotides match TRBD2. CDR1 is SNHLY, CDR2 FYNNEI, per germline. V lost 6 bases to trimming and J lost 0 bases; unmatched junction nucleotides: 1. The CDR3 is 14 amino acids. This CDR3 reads CASSAGANTGELFF. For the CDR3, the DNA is TGTGCCAGCAGCGCGGGGGCGAACACCGGGGAGCTGTTTTTT.

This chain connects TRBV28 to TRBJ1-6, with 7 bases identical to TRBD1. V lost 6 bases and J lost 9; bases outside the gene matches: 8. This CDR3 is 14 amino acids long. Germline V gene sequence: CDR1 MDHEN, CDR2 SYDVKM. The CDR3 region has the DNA TGTGCCAGCAGCCAGGACAGGTTACGTTCACCCCTCCACTTT. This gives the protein CASSQDRLRSPLHF.

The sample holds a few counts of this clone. The chain's CDR3 is CASRPSGGNTEAFF. CDR3 coding DNA: TGTGCCAGCAGACCTTCGGGGGGGAACACTGAAGCTTTCTTT. The V gene is TRBV6-5, the J gene TRBJ1-1; tentatively, D is TRBD1 (5 bases). Trimming pared 6 bases from V and 1 base from J, leaving 12 bases between. Germline V gives CDR1 MNHEY, CDR2 SVGAGI. The CDR3 spans 14 residues.

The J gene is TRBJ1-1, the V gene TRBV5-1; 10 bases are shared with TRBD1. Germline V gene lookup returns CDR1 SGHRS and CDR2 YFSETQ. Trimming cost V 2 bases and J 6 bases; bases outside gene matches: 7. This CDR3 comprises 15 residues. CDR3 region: CASSLLDRGKPEAFF. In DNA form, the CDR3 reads TGCGCCAGCAGCTTACTGGACAGGGGGAAGCCTGAAGCTTTCTTT. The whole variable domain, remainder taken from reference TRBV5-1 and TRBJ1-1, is KAGVTQTPRYLIKTRGQQVTLSCSPISGHRSVSWYQQTPGQGLQFLFEYFSETQRNKGNFPGRFSGRQFSNSRSEMNVSTLELGDSALYLCASSLLDRGKPEAFFGQGTRLTVV.

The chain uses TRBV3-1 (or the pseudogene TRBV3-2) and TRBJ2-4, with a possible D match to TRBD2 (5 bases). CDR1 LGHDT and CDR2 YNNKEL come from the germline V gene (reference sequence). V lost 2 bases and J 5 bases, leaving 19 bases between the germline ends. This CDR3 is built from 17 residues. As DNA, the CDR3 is TGTGCCAGCAGCCAAAAGCTAGCCAGGAGTAGAGAAAACATTCAGTACTTC. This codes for CASSQKLARSRENIQYF.